The 10 T cell receptor beta chains in this list originate from one sample, sequenced in a study of T cells and copy number aberrations in small-cell lung cancer. Generated by immunoSEQ multiplex PCR, the TCRdb table keeps only in-frame clones and is missing some. The profile shows about 7,500 clones, roughly four fifths of them singletons. The sample comprised normal tissue next to the tumor. The receptors were gathered from a woman in her 50s with small cell lung cancer.

The rearrangement links TRBV11-1 to TRBJ2-1, with D possibly called TRBD1 or TRBD2 (5 bases each). Deletions cut 5 bases from V and 2 bases from J, with 19 bases between. CDR1 and CDR2 (germline): SGHAT, FQDESV (reference sequence). CDR3 length equals 17 residues. The CDR3: CASSKIPGPDTYNEQFF. The CDR3 nucleotides are TGTGCCAGCAGCAAAATACCGGGACCCGATACCTACAATGAGCAGTTCTTC.

The V gene is TRBV21-1, the J gene TRBJ2-1. TRBV21-1 is deemed a pseudogene. This CDR3 has 14 amino acids. This CDR3 is CASSKNPFVHEQFF. The CDR3 region has the DNA TGTGCCAGCAGCAAAAACCCCTTTGTCCATGAGCAGTTCTTC.

V and J are TRBV11-2 and TRBJ2-3; TRBD2 aligns across 7 bases. V lost 1 base to trimming and J lost 0 bases; unmatched junction nucleotides: 4. From germline, CDR1 is SGHAT and CDR2 FQNNGV. This CDR3 contains 16 residues. The CDR3 loop is CASSLAAGLSTDTQYF. The DNA of the CDR3 is TGTGCCAGCAGCTTAGCGGCGGGACTAAGCACAGATACGCAGTATTTT.

This chain connects TRBV10-2 to TRBJ1-1, with D perhaps matching TRBD1 (5 bases). The V gene lost 6 bases and the J gene lost 4 bases, with 9 bases spanning the gap. Germline CDR1 is WSHSY and CDR2 is SAAADI. The CDR3 runs to 12 residues. The CDR3 DNA reads as TGCGCCAGCAGAGACAGAGCCACTGAAGCTTTCTTT. As protein: CASRDRATEAFF.

The DNA for the CDR3 is TGTGCCAGCAGCCCCAGGGTAATGGACGAGCAGTACTTC. This gives the protein CASSPRVMDEQYF. The chain couples TRBV6-4 to TRBJ2-7; D is possibly TRBD1 (5 bases). This CDR3 is built from 13 residues. The V end was cut by 6 bases, the J end by 5 bases, with 14 bases between. Per germline, CDR1 MRHNA and CDR2 SNTAGT.

V is TRBV7-9 and J is TRBJ2-7; D possibly corresponds to TRBD2 (6 bases). With 4 bases removed from V and 2 bases from J, the gap between germline ends came to 15 bases. The CDR3 runs to 15 residues. The germline V gene has CDR1 SEHNR and CDR2 FQNEAQ (reference sequence). DNA of the CDR3: TGTGCCAGCAGCTCACTAGCCGCATTGACCTACGAGCAGTACTTC. Residues: CASSSLAALTYEQYF.

The V gene is TRBV5-5, the J gene TRBJ2-1; the D gene is possibly TRBD1 (5 bases). The CDR3 spans 14 residues. V shed 1 base and J shed 12 bases, with 17 bases lying between them. From germline, CDR1 is SGHKS and CDR2 YYEKEE (reference sequence). As DNA, the CDR3 is TGTGCCAGCAGCTTGCCAGGGATGGAGTTCGCGCAGTTCTTC. Translating gives CASSLPGMEFAQFF.

The rearrangement joins TRBV6-5 to TRBJ2-7; no clear D. The CDR3 extends over 11 amino acids. Looked up from germline, CDR1 is MNHEY and CDR2 is SVGAGI. V lost 5 bases to trimming and J lost 0 bases, with 2 bases between them. The CDR3 protein is CASSTSYEQYF. CDR3 DNA sequence: TGTGCCAGCAGTACCTCCTACGAGCAGTACTTC.

The rearrangement uses TRBV28 and TRBJ2-2; D is perhaps TRBD1 (5 bases). The CDR3 is 16 residues long. Germline CDR1 reads MDHEN; CDR2 reads SYDVKM. V dropped 5 bases and J dropped 3 bases, with 16 bases sitting between them. The CDR3 is CASSLPEGVDTGELFF. CDR3 nucleotides: TGTGCCAGCAGTCTCCCCGAAGGGGTGGACACCGGGGAGCTGTTTTTT.

This sequence joins TRBV29-1 and TRBJ2-1, with 14 bases fitting TRBD2. Germline lookup yields CDR1 SQVTM and CDR2 ANQGSEA. Unmatched junction bases numbered 12, after V lost 7 bases and J lost 7 bases. CDR3 size: 16 residues. The CDR3: CSAITLTSGRGNEQFF. DNA of the CDR3: TGCAGCGCCATTACCCTGACTAGCGGGAGGGGGAATGAGCAGTTCTTC.